In its sample, the clone carrying this T cell receptor beta chain was seen many times. The antigen is unknown. Whole-study findings and limits: Tumor Treg TCRs overlapped most with tumor naive CD4+ cells. The TCR gene usage of tumor memory CD4+ T cells clustered together with blood and lymph node memory CD4+ cells and with lymph node naive CD4+ cells.

After constant-region reverse-primer amplification, full-length variable regions underwent semi-nested PCR with Nested Universal Primer A. TCRdb reprocessed the 5' RACE reads via MiXCR and lists one record per CDR3 protein. The profile shows about 50,000 distinct CDR3 sequences, around 26% of them singletons. V was clipped by 1 base and J by 8 bases, with 11 bases between them. This CDR3 spans 13 amino acids. The chain carries TRBV12-3 or TRBV12-4 and TRBJ1-2; tentatively, D is TRBD1 (5 bases). Sequences were obtained from naive CD4+ T cells sorted from blood. Noted subset: naive CD4+ T cells, CD4+CD45RA+CD25-. The clonotype was recovered from a female donor with breast cancer. CDR3 nucleotide sequence: TGTGCCAGCAGTTTAGTGGGGGTCGGAGGCTACACCTTC. It yields the protein CASSLVGVGGYTF.